Below, 2 T cell receptor beta chains from the same sample are listed, as sequenced in a study of Graves' ophthalmopathy and Graves' hyperthyroidism (dated by TCRdb to the late 2010s). Sequencing took place on an Illumina HiSeq 2000. TCR beta CDR3 regions were amplified from RNA transcripts for repertoire sequencing. The first round of RT-PCR was done with HTBI primers and the Qiagen OneStep RT-PCR kit, and was followed by a second round of multiplex PCR, then size selection and purification. The public sequencing data were trimmed at Q25 with fastp and processed into clonotypes with MiXCR by TCRdb, which kept only in-frame beta chains. Rows matching on CDR3 protein sequence are summarized as one entry with the most common DNA and genes. This sample gives roughly 600,000 distinct CDR3 sequences in total; 39% of them show up just once. The ten largest clones represent 3.5% to 4.5% of the sample. Sample: peripheral blood or thyroid tissue (not recorded which). The receptor set was obtained from an adult man with Graves' hyperthyroidism.

This rearrangement joins TRBV9 to TRBJ2-2; D is unresolved. The CDR3 length is 12 residues. Trimming took 4 bases from V and 13 from J, leaving 14 bases between them. The germline gives CDR1 SGDLS, CDR2 YYNGEE. CDR3: CASSQEQSRLFF. The CDR3 bases are TGTGCCAGCAGCCAAGAGCAATCACGGCTGTTTTTT.

A few counts support this clonotype. The chain joins TRBV10-3 to TRBJ2-7, with no clear D. The germline V gene encodes CDR1 ENHRY and CDR2 SYGVKD. This CDR3 spans 12 amino acids. V was trimmed by 2 bases and J by 5 bases, leaving 7 bases between them. CDR3 in amino acids: CAISEISNEQYF. The CDR3 region has the DNA TGTGCCATCAGTGAGATTAGCAACGAGCAGTACTTC.